The clone carrying this TCR beta chain has a handful of counts. Its antigen is still unknown. This CDR3 is built from 16 residues. Germline values: CDR1 SEHNR, CDR2 FQNEAQ (reference sequence). V shed 1 base, J shed 1 base, and the junction held 3 bases outside the gene matches. The data were obtained in a study of identical twins. Overall study findings and caveats: Researchers reported excess low generation probability among twin-shared out-of-frame alpha sequences.

TCRdb fed the 5' RACE reads into MiXCR, producing one record per CDR3 protein. The table records around 960,000 distinct CDR3 sequences, over 9% of them present only once. In addition, the sample was reused for a study of yellow fever vaccine responses in identical twins.

The source is a young woman in good health. The sample was PBMCs. The rearrangement links TRBV7-9 to TRBJ2-7; 11 nucleotides align to TRBD1. CDR3 in DNA: TGTGCCAGCAGCTTAGAGGGACAGGGGGAATCCTACGAGCAGTACGTC. This gives the protein CASSLEGQGESYEQYV.